This T cell receptor (beta chain) was documented in a study of cytotoxic CD8 clonotypes in ibrutinib-treated CLL. CDR3 length equals 14 residues. With 9 bases removed from V and 0 bases from J, the gap between germline ends came to 15 bases. Germline assignment: CDR1 LNHNV and CDR2 YYDKDF (reference sequence). The repertoire was sequenced with immunoSEQ multiplex PCR; TCRdb's copy has only in-frame clones and lacks some. Of approximately 210,000 clones listed, 72% are singletons. The clonotype was recovered from a human donor with chronic lymphocytic leukemia. This material consisted of PBMCs, taken after 24 months of ibrutinib treatment. The chain employs TRBV15 and TRBJ2-7; D tentatively fits TRBD1 or TRBD2 (7 bases each). CDR3 sequence (DNA): TGTGCCACGAGCGGGGACAGCAGCTCCTACGAGCAGTACTTC. This encodes CATSGDSSSYEQYF.